The rows below give T cell receptor beta chains drawn from one sample of a study of T-cell reconstitution after alpha-beta-depleted transplantation in children. TCRdb recomputed calls from the PCR reads with MiXCR, one row per CDR3 protein. The sample yields 540,000 or so distinct CDR3 sequences, under 30% seen once. The sample here was PBMCs, mostly from graft donor cells, taken 360 days after TCRalphabeta/CD19-depleted stem cell transplant. These receptors all come from a boy in the first two years of life who had a stem cell transplant for acute myeloid leukemia, so the T cells may come from the graft donor. The conserved cysteine and the conserved F or W are not part of the CDR3 here. The order of the fields is V gene, D gene, J gene, CDR3 protein. A D gene is named only where the DNA matches it firmly.

TRBV29-1	TRBD2	TRBJ2-1	SVGLAGGRYNEQF
TRBV10-2	-	TRBJ1-4	ASRPGEARREKLF
TRBV20-1	TRBD1	TRBJ1-4	SARPGGGTNEKLF
TRBV20-1	-	TRBJ1-4	SARYPGSRGKLF
TRBV11-2	TRBD2	TRBJ2-3	ASSLDTLAGGTSTDTQY
TRBV12-3/TRBV12-4	-	TRBJ2-1	ASSSRTDNEQF
TRBV20-1	-	TRBJ2-5	SARDARGLQETQY
TRBV12-3/TRBV12-4	-	TRBJ1-1	ASSFQGRGGTEAF
TRBV20-1	TRBD2	TRBJ2-3	SASGPSGGITDTQY
TRBV7-6	-	TRBJ2-5	ASSLVLQETQY
TRBV4-2	-	TRBJ1-2	ASSQESGAAGYT
TRBV28	-	TRBJ1-5	ASSINQPQH
TRBV20-1	TRBD2	TRBJ2-1	SARFRTSGASYNEQF
TRBV18	-	TRBJ2-2	ASSPGGTGTGELF
TRBV20-1	-	TRBJ1-1	SARDFWAGGTEAF
TRBV12-3/TRBV12-4	TRBD1	TRBJ1-2	ASSLIGTGKGYT
TRBV6-1	-	TRBJ2-7	ASTGGGSYEQY
TRBV29-1	TRBD1	TRBJ2-7	SVVPGTAYEQY
TRBV20-1	TRBD2	TRBJ2-5	SASGLAGRETQY
TRBV5-1	TRBD1	TRBJ2-1	ASSRDRGPPYNEQF
TRBV12-3/TRBV12-4	-	TRBJ2-6	ASSPGIGANVLT
TRBV3-1	-	TRBJ2-2	ASSRRGGELF
TRBV6-1	-	TRBJ2-5	ASSQETKGYQETQY
TRBV7-8	-	TRBJ2-1	ASSSHPAGEDNEQF
TRBV20-1	TRBD1	TRBJ2-1	SARKDSGTGYNEQF
TRBV7-6	TRBD1	TRBJ1-5	ASSSGTGVNSNQPQH
TRBV4-1	-	TRBJ1-1	ASSQDGHYSDTNTEAF
TRBV12-3/TRBV12-4	-	TRBJ1-2	ATLDTVPHGYT
TRBV20-1	-	TRBJ2-7	SAKGAANYEQY
TRBV25-1	-	TRBJ2-5	ASSDLPADETQY
TRBV5-1	-	TRBJ2-2	ASTTSAQGVPGELF
TRBV5-1	TRBD1	TRBJ1-6	ASSYGTGENSPLH
TRBV29-1	TRBD1	TRBJ1-4	SVWAPGGKLF
TRBV6-1	-	TRBJ1-1	ASKIPTGAEAF
TRBV7-9	-	TRBJ1-1	ASSFDRVTEAF
TRBV27	-	TRBJ2-3	ASHVGTGTDTQY
TRBV5-1	-	TRBJ2-6	ASSFLLLAGIALSGANVLT
TRBV25-1	-	TRBJ1-6	ASSESGSSYNSPLH
TRBV4-3	-	TRBJ2-5	ASSQGTSWETPY
TRBV20-1	-	TRBJ1-2	SAFWDTNYGYT